This T cell receptor (beta chain) emerged from a study of response to subunit inactivated influenza vaccine. Note on this clonotype: Antigen specificity is unknown.

Trimming stripped 5 bases from V and 1 base from J, with 11 bases between. The CDR3 contains 14 residues. Germline V gene sequence: CDR1 SEHNR, CDR2 FQNEAQ (reference sequence). The study, taken as a whole, reports: It was the authors' suggestion that each seasonal influenza vaccination recruits few new T cells.

One entry per CDR3 protein, called by TCRdb with MiXCR from the RT-PCR reads. This sample has 530,000 or so distinct CDR3 sequences, with approximately 24% found just once. The specimen was CD4+ T cells sorted from PBMCs, collected around 5 days after vaccination. The chain links TRBV7-9 to TRBJ1-1, with D uncertain. The receptor was derived from a man aged 50-59 years who received an inactivated influenza vaccine. The CDR3 here is CASSTPTRNTEAFF. CDR3 nucleotides: TGTGCCAGCAGCACCCCAACACGGAACACTGAAGCTTTCTTT.